This T cell receptor beta chain comes out of a study of blood T cell repertoires in COVID-19. Turning to the study itself: Samples representing acute and convalescent COVID-19 were sourced from the United States, Italy and Spain. T cells, B-cell-depleted T cells, or PBMCs provided the cDNA or gDNA that served as material.

This clone occurred once. The same CDR3 can be traced to other DNA sequences in this sample. Germline V gene sequence: CDR1 SQVTM, CDR2 ANQGSEA. The CDR3 runs 13 residues. V was pared by 7 bases and J by 5 bases, with 8 bases of the junction left unmatched. The method was immunoSEQ multiplex PCR; TCRdb's version includes in-frame clones alone and lacks a portion of them. There are some 220,000 clones in the sample; 84% occur only once, and roughly 20% lies in the top ten. Sequencing used peripheral blood. The clonotype was recovered from a woman older than 75 with active or convalescent COVID-19. The chain employs TRBV29-1 and TRBJ1-2; 9 nucleotides match TRBD1. This CDR3 reads CSGQTGGGYGYTF. CDR3 nucleotide sequence: TGCAGCGGTCAGACAGGGGGAGGATATGGCTACACCTTC.